Following are 19 T cell receptor beta chains from one sample sequenced in a study of graft-versus-host responses after intestinal transplantation. Their antigen targets remain unknown. Generated by immunoSEQ multiplex PCR, the TCRdb table keeps only in-frame clones and is missing some. Of tens of thousands of clones in the sample, 90% to 95% were seen once. Specimen: unstimulated CD8+ T cells sorted from spleen or lymph node cells, collected before transplant. All receptors derive from a human donor who was the organ donor for an intestinal transplant.

The rearrangement joins TRBV5-6 to TRBJ2-5; the D gene is possibly TRBD2 (5 bases). Trimming pared 2 bases from V and 5 bases from J, leaving 13 bases between. The CDR3 runs 14 residues. Germline V lookup: CDR1 SGHDT, CDR2 YYEEEE. CDR3 DNA: TGTGCCAGCAGCTTCGGGGTCCCCCGGGAGACCCAGTACTTC. It codes for CASSFGVPRETQYF.

The chain joins TRBV9 to TRBJ2-1; possible D gene TRBD2, 6 bases. V dropped 0 bases and J dropped 2 bases, with 9 bases sitting between them. This CDR3 contains 15 residues. The V gene's germline CDR1 is SGDLS and CDR2 YYNGEE. The CDR3 spells CASSVVGTAYNEQFF. In nucleotides, the CDR3 is TGTGCCAGCAGCGTAGTTGGGACTGCCTACAATGAGCAGTTCTTC.

The chain recombines TRBV27 with TRBJ2-1, with 10 nucleotides matching TRBD2. This CDR3 comprises 17 residues. Germline V gene sequence: CDR1 MNHEY, CDR2 SMNVEV (reference sequence). With 2 bases clipped from V and 3 bases from J, the junction kept 7 bases outside the gene matches. CDR3 nucleotide sequence: TGTGCCAGCAGTTTAGCTGGGGCTAGCGGGGGCTACAATGAGCAGTTCTTC. Amino acids: CASSLAGASGGYNEQFF.

The V call is TRBV7-8, the J call TRBJ2-5, with TRBD2 as a possible D gene (5 bases). CDR3 length: 13 amino acids. Germline V gene lookup returns CDR1 SGHVS and CDR2 FQNEAQ. The ends were cut back, 3 bases at V and 4 bases at J, with 9 bases in the middle. CDR3 bases: TGTGCCAGCAGCTTCGGGGTCGTAGAGACCCAGTACTTC. This translates into CASSFGVVETQYF.

The chain recombines TRBV30 with TRBJ1-3; 9 positions agree with TRBD1. The CDR3 spans 14 residues. V lost 7 bases to trimming and J lost 0 bases; unmatched junction nucleotides: 4. CDR1 is GTSNPN, CDR2 SVGIG, per germline (reference sequence). CDR3 protein: CASDRGRSGNTIYF. CDR3 in DNA: TGTGCCTCGGACAGGGGCCGCTCTGGAAACACCATATATTTT.

This chain links TRBV14 with TRBJ1-1; a possible D gene is TRBD1 (5 bases). V dropped 6 bases and J dropped 4 bases, with 9 bases sitting between them. The CDR3 length is 12 residues. CDR1 and CDR2 (germline): SGHDN, FVKESK. CDR3 DNA sequence: TGTGCCAGCAGGCCGGGGGGCACTGAAGCTTTCTTT. Residues: CASRPGGTEAFF.

The chain uses TRBV5-1 and TRBJ2-3, with D perhaps matching TRBD1 (6 bases). The CDR3 is made up of 16 amino acids. Germline V gene data show CDR1 as SGHRS and CDR2 as YFSETQ. Trimming cost V 4 bases and J 1 base, with 16 bases left between them. The CDR3 DNA reads TGCGCCAGCAGCGAACCTACAGGGAAGGGCACAGATACGCAGTATTTT. Its translation: CASSEPTGKGTDTQYF.

The chain carries TRBV27 and TRBJ2-1, with TRBD2 matching 11 bases. The CDR3 sequence is 15 residues long. V lost 4 bases and J lost 8; bases outside the gene matches: 7. Germline V gene data show CDR1 as MNHEY and CDR2 as SMNVEV (reference sequence). The CDR3 nucleotides are TGTGCCAGCAGTTCTATAGCGGGAGGGGGCGATGAGCAGTTCTTC. It yields the protein CASSSIAGGGDEQFF.

This sequence joins TRBV7-6 and TRBJ2-2, with D unclear. Looked up from germline, CDR1 is SGHVS and CDR2 is FNYEAQ. Trimming stripped 5 bases from V and 7 bases from J, with 14 bases between. The CDR3 length is 14 residues. Written as DNA, the CDR3 is TGTGCCAGCAGCCCAAAGGTCGCAGGCGGGGAGCTGTTTTTT. This translates into CASSPKVAGGELFF.

This chain connects TRBV12-5 to TRBJ2-1; possible D gene TRBD2, 6 bases. The V gene's germline CDR1 is LGHNT and CDR2 FRNRAP. V lost 6 bases and J 4 bases, leaving 10 bases between the germline ends. This CDR3 has 13 amino acids. CDR3 bases: TGTGCTAGTGGCGGGAGCGGTTACAATGAGCAGTTCTTC. It codes for CASGGSGYNEQFF.

This sequence joins TRBV4-1 and TRBJ2-2; 7 bases are a match to TRBD2. After removal of 4 bases from V and 5 bases from J, the junction contained 13 bases not matched to a gene. Germline values: CDR1 MGHRA, CDR2 YSYEKL. This CDR3 is built from 17 residues. The CDR3 is CASSPLWGGLLTGELFF. CDR3 in DNA: TGCGCCAGCAGCCCTCTTTGGGGGGGACTACTTACCGGGGAGCTGTTTTTT.

This chain joins TRBV6-5 and TRBJ2-5; 8 bases are shared with TRBD2. The CDR3 is 16 residues long. The germline V gene encodes CDR1 MNHEY and CDR2 SVGAGI. The junction had 8 bases not matched to a gene; V was cut back by 0 bases and J by 5 bases. CDR3: CASSYSAGLVSETQYF. The DNA of the CDR3 is TGTGCCAGCAGTTACTCGGCGGGACTAGTCTCTGAGACCCAGTACTTC.

The V call is TRBV6-5, the J call TRBJ1-2; tentatively, D is TRBD1 (5 bases). Germline assignment: CDR1 MNHEY and CDR2 SVGAGI. The CDR3 runs 14 residues. Trimming took off 0 bases at V and 8 bases at J, with 13 bases between the two ends. Here the CDR3 DNA reads TGTGCCAGCAGTTACTCCGACAGTCTGGAAGGCTACACCTTC. This codes for CASSYSDSLEGYTF.

V usage is TRBV15 and J usage is TRBJ1-2, with a tentative D call TRBD1 (6 bases). The CDR3 is made up of 15 amino acids. V lost 2 bases to trimming and J lost 3 bases, with 13 bases between them. Germline V gene data show CDR1 as LNHNV and CDR2 as YYDKDF (reference sequence). CDR3 region: CATSRTGYYHYGYTF. The CDR3 DNA reads as TGTGCCACCAGCAGAACAGGGTATTATCACTATGGCTACACCTTC.

The chain carries TRBV9 and TRBJ2-7; unclear D gene. Trimming cost V 0 bases and J 3 bases, with 13 bases left between them. CDR1 is SGDLS, CDR2 YYNGEE, per germline. The CDR3 has 15 residues. The CDR3 loop reads CASSVGVAASYEQYF. CDR3 nucleotide sequence: TGTGCCAGCAGCGTAGGAGTGGCAGCTAGCTACGAGCAGTACTTC.

The chain recombines TRBV18 with TRBJ1-1, with TRBD1 matching 10 bases. CDR3 length: 13 residues. Trimming took 4 bases from V and 7 from J; bases not matched to a gene: 3. Germline V gene data show CDR1 as KGHSH and CDR2 as LQKENI. The CDR3, as DNA: TGTGCCAGCTCACAGACAGGGGGCGATGAAGCTTTCTTT. It yields the protein CASSQTGGDEAFF.

The genes are TRBV28 and TRBJ2-7; 11 bases agree with TRBD2. The CDR3 loop spans 14 amino acids. Germline V CDR1 and CDR2: MDHEN, SYDVKM. V lost 10 bases and J lost 2; bases outside the gene matches: 7. This CDR3 is CATRPGLAAYEQYF. The CDR3 DNA reads TGTGCCACCAGGCCGGGACTAGCGGCCTACGAGCAGTACTTC.

The rearrangement links TRBV5-4 to TRBJ1-4, with D unclear. The CDR3 runs to 16 residues. Germline lookup yields CDR1 SGHNT and CDR2 YYREEE (reference sequence). V lost 0 bases, J lost 3 bases, and 12 bases lay in between. CDR3 sequence: CASSLGVGVANEKLFF. Written as DNA, the CDR3 is TGTGCCAGCAGCTTGGGTGTGGGAGTAGCTAATGAAAAACTGTTTTTT.

The V gene is TRBV5-6, the J gene TRBJ2-7; tentatively, D is TRBD2 (6 bases). CDR3 size: 15 residues. Per germline, CDR1 SGHDT and CDR2 YYEEEE. Deletions cut 4 bases from V and 3 bases from J, with 17 bases between. The DNA of the CDR3 is TGTGCCAGCAGCCTTGCCTTGGGACTGAACTACGAGCAGTACTTC. This sequence encodes CASSLALGLNYEQYF.